These 29 T cell receptor beta chains share one sample of origin, sequenced in a study of blood T cell repertoires in COVID-19. Data came from immunoSEQ multiplex PCR; TCRdb stores just in-frame clones and leaves some out. The profile shows some 47,000 clones, roughly 87% of them singletons. The sequencing sample was made of peripheral blood. The receptor set was obtained from a woman aged 80 or over in a cohort sampled during active or convalescent COVID-19.

J is TRBJ2-1 and V is TRBV29-1; 9 nucleotides line up with TRBD2. Germline loops: CDR1 SQVTM, CDR2 ANQGSEA. The V segment lost 7 bases and the J segment 6 bases; nucleotides outside the gene matches: 10. The CDR3 loop spans 14 amino acids. The CDR3 sequence: CSASRAGGGNEQFF. The CDR3 region has the DNA TGCAGCGCTAGTCGAGCGGGGGGAGGCAATGAGCAGTTCTTC.

The chain uses TRBV6-5 and TRBJ1-3; 7 bases fit TRBD1. Germline-derived CDR1 and CDR2 are MNHEY and SVGAGI. J was trimmed by 4 bases and V by 3 bases; bases with no gene match: 6. The CDR3 is 15 amino acids. The CDR3 nucleotides are TGTGCCAGCAGTTATGACAGGGTCTCCGGAAACACCATATATTTT. Its protein is CASSYDRVSGNTIYF.

The rearrangement joins TRBV19 to TRBJ2-7; tentative D call: TRBD2 (6 bases). CDR3 length equals 15 residues. Deletions cut 5 bases from V and 2 bases from J, with 16 bases between. CDR1 and CDR2 from the germline V gene are LNHDA and SQIVND (reference sequence). CDR3 coding DNA: TGTGCCAGTAGTTTGAAGGGACTTCCAACCTACGAGCAGTACTTC. It specifies CASSLKGLPTYEQYF.

The chain joins TRBV24-1 to TRBJ1-5, with D unclear. Trimming pared 3 bases from V and 1 base from J, leaving 12 bases between. Per the germline V gene, CDR1 is KGHDR and CDR2 is SFDVKD. The CDR3 is 16 amino acids. The CDR3 bases are TGTGCCACCAGTGATCCGGGATTCGGAAGCAATCAGCCCCAGCATTTT. It yields the protein CATSDPGFGSNQPQHF.

J is TRBJ2-7 and V is TRBV20-1; D remains unclear. V was cut by 6 bases and J by 5 bases, with 11 bases left in between. The germline V gene encodes CDR1 DFQATT and CDR2 SNEGSKA (reference sequence). The length of the CDR3 is 11 residues. CDR3 amino acids: CSAKRVDEQYF. The CDR3 region has the DNA TGCAGTGCCAAAAGAGTCGACGAGCAGTACTTC.

The genes are TRBV2 and TRBJ1-2, with D perhaps matching TRBD1 (5 bases). This CDR3 is 15 amino acids long. The V gene's germline CDR1 is SNHLY and CDR2 FYNNEI. Trimming removed 3 bases at V and 7 bases at J, with 18 bases between. The CDR3 nucleotides read TGTGCCAGCAGTGAGATAAGGGGCCCAAGGGGTGGCTACACCTTC. Translation gives CASSEIRGPRGGYTF.

This chain uses TRBV5-1 with TRBJ2-3, with 10 bases identical to TRBD2. The germline V gene encodes CDR1 SGHRS and CDR2 YFSETQ. Germline trimming cut 5 bases from V and 2 bases from J; bases unmatched to any gene: 5. The CDR3 runs to 15 residues. CDR3: CASSLAGGPTDTQYF. The CDR3 DNA follows: TGCGCCAGCAGTTTAGCGGGAGGCCCCACAGATACGCAGTATTTT.

The DNA for the CDR3 is TGTGCCAGCAGCCCGACAGGTTATGGCTACACCTTC. Translating gives CASSPTGYGYTF. The V and J genes are TRBV3-1 (or the pseudogene TRBV3-2) and TRBJ1-2, with TRBD1 as a possible D gene (6 bases). Trimming took off 4 bases at V and 5 bases at J, with 8 bases between the two ends. Germline V gene sequence: CDR1 LGHDT, CDR2 YNNKEL (reference sequence). This CDR3 has 12 residues.

The gene calls are TRBV5-1 and TRBJ2-7; unclear D gene. V was shortened by 0 bases and J by 0 bases, with 7 bases between the two germline ends. Germline CDR1 SGHRS, CDR2 YFSETQ. The length of the CDR3 is 14 residues. Here the CDR3 reads CASSLAGSSYEQYF. In DNA, the CDR3 is TGCGCCAGCAGCTTGGCAGGTAGCTCCTACGAGCAGTACTTC.

The chain recombines TRBV6-5 with TRBJ2-7, with TRBD2 matching over 13 bases. The V segment lost 9 bases and the J segment 7 bases; nucleotides outside the gene matches: 6. This CDR3 spans 13 amino acids. In germline, CDR1 is MNHEY, CDR2 SVGAGI. This chain's CDR3 is CASRTSGRWEQYF. As DNA, the CDR3 is TGTGCCAGTCGGACTAGCGGGAGATGGGAGCAGTACTTC.

CDR3 sequence reads: CASSKNYCTDTQYF. In nucleotides, the CDR3 is TGTGCCAGCAGCAAAAACTACTGCACAGATACGCAGTATTTT. This chain connects TRBV21-1 to TRBJ2-3; the table names TRBD2, a call not compared with the DNA. TRBV21-1 is labeled a pseudogene. This CDR3 contains 14 residues.

The chain joins TRBV12-3 or TRBV12-4 to TRBJ2-1; 7 nucleotides agree with TRBD2. Trimming took 2 bases from V and 8 from J; bases not matched to a gene: 3. The CDR3 extends over 13 amino acids. CDR3: CASSLRLADEQFF. CDR3 nucleotides: TGTGCCAGCAGTTTAAGACTAGCCGATGAGCAGTTCTTC.

The genes are TRBV7-6 and TRBJ2-1; TRBD2 agrees at 12 bases. The CDR3 is made up of 15 amino acids. The J segment lost 5 bases and the V segment lost 2 bases, leaving 1 base of the junction unmatched. Germline V lookup: CDR1 SGHVS, CDR2 FNYEAQ. This CDR3 is CASSLRLAGDNEQFF. CDR3 sequence (DNA): TGTGCCAGCAGCTTACGACTAGCGGGAGACAATGAGCAGTTCTTC.

The J gene is TRBJ2-3, the V gene TRBV9, with 7 bases that match TRBD2. Per germline, CDR1 SGDLS and CDR2 YYNGEE. Trimming cost V 0 bases and J 2 bases; bases outside gene matches: 6. There are 16 residues in the CDR3. CDR3 residues: CASSVVPSGFTDTQYF. The DNA of the CDR3 is TGTGCCAGCAGCGTAGTCCCTAGCGGCTTCACAGATACGCAGTATTTT.

About this clone: At the DNA level, this CDR3 is encoded by other sequences in the same sample as well. V and J are TRBV7-8 and TRBJ1-1, with a weak D call TRBD1 (5 bases). CDR3 size: 13 residues. V was trimmed by 3 bases and J by 4 bases, leaving 9 bases between them. CDR1 and CDR2 from the germline V gene are SGHVS and FQNEAQ. Here the CDR3 reads CASSFGQGTEAFF. Written as DNA, the CDR3 is TGTGCCAGCAGCTTTGGCCAGGGCACTGAAGCTTTCTTT. Based on the CDR3 plus reference TRBV7-8 and TRBJ1-1, the full variable domain is GAGVSQSPRYKVAKRGQDVALRCDPISGHVSLFWYQQALGQGPEFLTYFQNEAQLDKSGLPSDRFFAERPEGSVSTLKIQRTQQEDSAVYLCASSFGQGTEAFFGQGTRLTVV.

The rearrangement uses TRBV7-9 and TRBJ2-1; 11 bases map to TRBD2. This CDR3 is 16 amino acids long. J lost 7 bases, V lost 0 bases, and 5 bases had no gene match. Germline V gives CDR1 SEHNR, CDR2 FQNEAQ (reference sequence). DNA for the CDR3: TGTGCCAGCAGCTTAGCGGGGACTAGCGGACCTAATGAGCAGTTCTTC. Translated: CASSLAGTSGPNEQFF. Full variable domain (outside the CDR3, taken from reference TRBV7-9 and TRBJ2-1): DTGVSQNPRHKITKRGQNVTFRCDPISEHNRLYWYRQTLGQGPEFLTYFQNEAQLEKSRLLSDRFSAERPKGSFSTLEIQRTEQGDSAMYLCASSLAGTSGPNEQFFGPGTRLTVL.

The chain joins TRBV7-7 to TRBJ2-2, with TRBD1 identical over 8 bases. The CDR3 consists of 15 residues. In germline, CDR1 is SSHAT, CDR2 FNYEAQ (reference sequence). The V segment lost 2 bases and the J segment 7 bases; nucleotides outside the gene matches: 6. This CDR3 reads CASSLMSGGFGELFF. CDR3 nucleotide sequence: TGTGCCAGCAGCTTAATGTCAGGGGGCTTCGGGGAGCTGTTTTTT. Looking up the rest from reference TRBV7-7 and TRBJ2-2 gives the full variable domain: GAGVSQSPRYKVTKRGQDVTLRCDPISSHATLYWYQQALGQGPEFLTYFNYEAQPDKSGLPSDRFSAERPEGSISTLTIQRTEQRDSAMYRCASSLMSGGFGELFFGEGSRLTVL.

The CDR3 nucleotides read TGTGCCAGCAGTTTATTTGAGGGCCGCTACAATGAGCAGTTCTTC. This gives the protein CASSLFEGRYNEQFF. The gene calls are TRBV28 and TRBJ2-1; tentative D call: TRBD2 (5 bases). V shed 1 base and J shed 3 bases, with 10 bases lying between them. Germline CDR1 is MDHEN and CDR2 is SYDVKM. The CDR3 has 15 residues.

The chain couples TRBV12-3 or TRBV12-4 to TRBJ1-5, with TRBD1 identical over 7 bases. CDR3 size: 13 residues. Germline trimming cut 7 bases from V and 4 bases from J; bases unmatched to any gene: 4. CDR3 loop: CASTPGQNQPQHF. Written as DNA, the CDR3 is TGTGCCAGCACCCCGGGACAGAATCAGCCCCAGCATTTT.

The rearrangement links TRBV28 to TRBJ2-3; no reliable D call. CDR1 and CDR2 (germline): MDHEN, SYDVKM. The V and J ends lost 4 bases and 2 bases respectively, with 4 bases between them. This CDR3 spans 12 amino acids. The CDR3 nucleotides read TGTGCCAGCAGTTCCCTCACAGATACGCAGTATTTT. It translates to CASSSLTDTQYF.

The chain employs TRBV19 and TRBJ1-1; weak D call: TRBD1 (6 bases). The germline CDR1 and CDR2 sequences are LNHDA and SQIVND (reference sequence). The CDR3 has 16 residues. The germline V and J ends were trimmed by 5 bases and 0 bases, with 16 bases remaining between them. The CDR3: CASSPQGPIVNTEAFF. CDR3 bases: TGTGCCAGTAGTCCCCAGGGGCCGATAGTGAACACTGAAGCTTTCTTT.

The rearrangement joins TRBV13 to TRBJ2-2; D not resolved. Germline V gives CDR1 PRHDT, CDR2 FYEKMQ (reference sequence). V was clipped by 1 base and J by 6 bases, with 9 bases between them. The CDR3 length is 14 residues. CDR3 region: CASSLASLSGELFF. DNA of the CDR3: TGTGCCAGCAGCTTAGCCTCCTTATCCGGGGAGCTGTTTTTT.

For the CDR3, the DNA is TGCGCCAGCAGCTTGGTCCAGGGGAAAAACATTCAGTACTTC. Translating it yields CASSLVQGKNIQYF. The chain employs TRBV5-1 and TRBJ2-4, with D possibly matching TRBD1 (6 bases). Trimming stripped 0 bases from V and 4 bases from J, with 8 bases between. The CDR3 has 14 residues. Germline CDR1 and CDR2: SGHRS and YFSETQ.

This chain connects TRBV5-8 to TRBJ1-1; 7 bases are a match to TRBD1. Trimming removed 3 bases from V and 8 bases from J; junction bases left unmatched: 4. The CDR3 loop spans 12 amino acids. CDR1 is SGHTS and CDR2 is YDEGEE in the germline V gene. The CDR3 DNA is TGTGCCAGCAGCTCCTGGACAGGCGAAGCTTTCTTT. Its translation: CASSSWTGEAFF. Combining the CDR3 with reference TRBV5-8 and TRBJ1-1 gives the whole variable domain EAGVTQSPTHLIKTRGQQATLRCSPISGHTSVYWYQQALGLGLQFLLWYDEGEERNRGNFPPRFSGRQFPNYSSELNVNALELEDSALYLCASSSWTGEAFFGQGTRLTVV.

V is TRBV4-2 and J is TRBJ2-1, with 8 bases identical to TRBD2. This CDR3 contains 17 residues. V gave up 0 bases and J gave up 1 base; unmatched junction bases: 5. Germline CDR1 and CDR2: LGHNA and YNFKEQ. DNA of the CDR3: TGTGCCAGCAGCCAAGATAGAACGGGGGGGTCCTACAATGAGCAGTTCTTC. It yields the protein CASSQDRTGGSYNEQFF.

On this clone itself: In this CDR3 the conserved last residue, phenylalanine or tryptophan, is missing, so a read error is likely. The DNA is omitted, as the CDR3 cannot be located on it reliably, and the CDR3 follows TCRdb's listing. The rearrangement joins TRBV30 to TRBJ1-4; the table's D gene call, TRBD1, was not cross checked with the DNA. The CDR3 is 9 residues long, ends included. Germline V gives CDR1 GTSNPN, CDR2 SVGIG (reference sequence). CDR3 sequence: CAWSVSGVG.

This clone was seen once. The chain employs TRBV9 and TRBJ2-3; 9 nucleotides match TRBD2. Germline trimming cut 3 bases from V and 6 bases from J; bases unmatched to any gene: 8. Germline V gene sequence: CDR1 SGDLS, CDR2 YYNGEE. The CDR3 totals 15 residues. This CDR3 reads CASSESGGISDTQYF. The CDR3 nucleotides are TGTGCCAGCAGCGAGAGCGGGGGGATTTCGGATACGCAGTATTTT.

The chain uses TRBV9 and TRBJ2-7, with D perhaps TRBD2 (6 bases). CDR3 length equals 14 residues. Germline V CDR1 and CDR2: SGDLS, YYNGEE. The V end lost 4 bases, the J end lost 0 bases, and 11 bases lay between the germline ends. CDR3 protein: CASSRDGGSYEQYF. DNA of the CDR3: TGTGCCAGCAGCAGGGACGGGGGCTCCTACGAGCAGTACTTC.

Here the CDR3 DNA reads TGCGCCAGCAGCTCACGAGTCTCTGGGGCCAACGTCCTGACTTTC. It specifies CASSSRVSGANVLTF. V is TRBV5-1 and J is TRBJ2-6; no reliable D call. The germline V gene encodes CDR1 SGHRS and CDR2 YFSETQ. The length of the CDR3 is 15 residues. V was shortened by 3 bases and J by 0 bases, with 7 bases between the two germline ends.